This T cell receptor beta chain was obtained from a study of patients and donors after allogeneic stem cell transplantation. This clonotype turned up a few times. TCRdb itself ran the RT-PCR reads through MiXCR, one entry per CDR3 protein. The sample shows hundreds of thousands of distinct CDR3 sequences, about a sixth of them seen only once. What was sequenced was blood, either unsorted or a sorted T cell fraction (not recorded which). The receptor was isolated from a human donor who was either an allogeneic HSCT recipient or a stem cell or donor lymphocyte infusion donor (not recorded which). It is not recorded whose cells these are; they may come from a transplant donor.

CDR3 residues: CASSQGEFSGNTIYF. CDR3 nucleotides: TGCGCCAGCAGCCAGGGGGAATTCTCTGGAAACACCATATATTTT. The chain is built from TRBV4-1 and TRBJ1-3; D possibly corresponds to TRBD1 (5 bases). The length of the CDR3 is 15 residues. Germline V gene sequence: CDR1 MGHRA, CDR2 YSYEKL. Trimming took 3 bases from V and 0 from J, leaving 9 bases between them.